Listed here is a single TCR beta chain. The target antigen is unknown. Germline CDR1 reads SGHVS; CDR2 reads FNYEAQ. The CDR3 is 15 residues long. Trimming removed 0 bases at V and 5 bases at J, with 13 bases between. This sample stems from a study of T cells in narcolepsy. General study findings and limits: Comparing one patient's CSF and blood CD4+ clonotypes highlighted HCRT- and TRIB2-specific autoreactive clonotypes.

Clones were read by immunoSEQ multiplex PCR, and TCRdb kept only the in-frame ones, dropping some. The sample contains around 30,000 clones, approximately 80% of which appear only once. The clonotype was recovered from a human donor with narcolepsy. The sequencing input was CD45RA- memory CD4+ T cells from PBMCs. The chain carries TRBV7-6 and TRBJ2-5; D might be TRBD1 or TRBD2, each matching 5 bases. The CDR3 sequence is CASSLASGLRETQYF. The CDR3 DNA follows: TGTGCCAGCAGCTTAGCATCGGGGCTTAGGGAGACCCAGTACTTC. The whole variable domain, filled in from reference TRBV7-6 and TRBJ2-5, reads GAGVSQSPRYKVTKRGQDVALRCDPISGHVSLYWYRQALGQGPEFLTYFNYEAQQDKSGLPNDRFSAERPEGSISTLTIQRTEQRDSAMYRCASSLASGLRETQYFGPGTRLLVL.